These 24 T cell receptor beta chains originate from one sample sequenced in a study of beta chain features in type 1 diabetes. What was sequenced were expressed TCRB transcripts, since all of the isolated RNA had been reverse transcribed. Measured with immunoSEQ multiplex PCR; TCRdb has only the in-frame clones, and not every one. The table records under 450,000 clones, around 14% of them present only once. Sequenced: naive CD4+ T cells from blood. These receptors came from a man aged 25-45 years in good health.

This clone was detected a few times. CDR3 in DNA: TGTGCCAGCAGTTACTCGATGCTAGCGGCAGATACGCAGTATTTT. This translates into CASSYSMLAADTQYF. The chain carries TRBV6-5 and TRBJ2-3, with 7 bases fitting TRBD2. This CDR3 comprises 15 residues. Looked up from germline, CDR1 is MNHEY and CDR2 is SVGAGI. The ends lost 0 bases at V and 4 bases at J; junction bases unmatched: 4.

The chain links TRBV15 to TRBJ2-7, with D unresolved. V dropped 0 bases and J dropped 3 bases, with 12 bases sitting between them. CDR3 size: 15 residues. Germline V lookup: CDR1 LNHNV, CDR2 YYDKDF (reference sequence). CDR3 in DNA: TGTGCCACCAGCAGAGATGCCCCCAACCGCTACGAGCAGTACTTC. Protein product: CATSRDAPNRYEQYF.

This clone was picked up a small number of times. The genes are TRBV7-6 and TRBJ2-7; the D is unclear. This CDR3 is 14 amino acids long. V was trimmed by 3 bases and J by 0 bases, leaving 9 bases between them. Germline-derived CDR1 and CDR2 are SGHVS and FNYEAQ. CDR3 nucleotides: TGTGCCAGCAGCTTTGCCGACGGCTCCTACGAGCAGTACTTC. Its protein product is CASSFADGSYEQYF.

The chain recombines TRBV2 with TRBJ2-5; 8 nucleotides line up with TRBD1. There are 15 residues in the CDR3. V dropped 7 bases and J dropped 9; count of bases not matched to a gene: 16. Germline-derived CDR1 and CDR2 are SNHLY and FYNNEI. The CDR3 loop is CASKRRVGQALSQYF. DNA of the CDR3: TGTGCCAGCAAGCGAAGGGTGGGACAGGCCTTGTCCCAGTACTTC.

The V gene is TRBV7-4, the J gene TRBJ2-7; 7 bases agree with TRBD1. The ends lost 6 bases at V and 10 bases at J; junction bases unmatched: 18. Germline loops: CDR1 SGHVT, CDR2 SQSDAQ. The CDR3 consists of 15 residues. DNA for the CDR3: TGTGCCAGCAGACCCCCCCGGGACAGCTCACTATGTCAGTACTTC. The encoded protein is CASRPPRDSSLCQYF.

This clone was detected a few times. The chain links TRBV29-1 to TRBJ1-1, with TRBD1 as a possible D gene (5 bases). Per germline, CDR1 SQVTM and CDR2 ANQGSEA. The CDR3 totals 13 residues. V shed 3 bases and J shed 5 bases, with 13 bases lying between them. The CDR3, as DNA: TGCAGCGTTGATGCAGGGCCGGGGACTGAAGCTTTCTTT. It codes for CSVDAGPGTEAFF.

The chain combines TRBV29-1 with TRBJ1-1; D gene uncertain. The CDR3 sequence is 12 residues long. Germline V gene sequence: CDR1 SQVTM, CDR2 ANQGSEA. Here the CDR3 DNA reads TGCAGTGGGCGGGTGGGGAACACTGAAGCTTTCTTT. Residues: CSGRVGNTEAFF.

V is TRBV6-1 and J is TRBJ2-4, with D perhaps matching TRBD1 or TRBD2 (6 bases each). There are 15 residues in the CDR3. Germline-derived CDR1 and CDR2 are MNHNS and SASEGT. The ends were cut back, 1 base at V and 8 bases at J, with 15 bases in the middle. The CDR3 sequence: CASSEEGQRGDIQYF. The CDR3 DNA reads as TGTGCCAGCAGTGAAGAGGGCCAGAGGGGGGACATTCAGTACTTC.

The chain couples TRBV5-4 to TRBJ2-5; TRBD1 is a possible D gene (6 bases). V dropped 1 base and J dropped 2 bases, with 6 bases sitting between them. CDR1 and CDR2 (germline): SGHNT, YYREEE (reference sequence). There are 13 residues in the CDR3. CDR3 sequence reads: CASSLRGQETQYF. DNA for the CDR3: TGTGCCAGCAGCTTGAGGGGGCAAGAGACCCAGTACTTC.

The sample holds a few counts of this clone. The rearrangement joins TRBV30 to TRBJ1-4; D remains unclear. This CDR3 has 13 residues. The V end was cut by 4 bases, the J end by 8 bases, with 14 bases between. Germline V lookup: CDR1 GTSNPN, CDR2 SVGIG (reference sequence). CDR3 in amino acids: CAWTLVGREKLFF. The CDR3 DNA is TGTGCCTGGACCTTGGTGGGAAGAGAAAAACTGTTTTTT.

The chain couples TRBV25-1 to TRBJ2-7; D uncertain. V lost 10 bases and J lost 3, with 10 bases in between. Germline assignment: CDR1 MGHDK and CDR2 SYGVNS. This CDR3 comprises 11 residues. In nucleotides, the CDR3 is TGTGCCAACTCGGACCACTACGAGCAGTACGTC. It codes for CANSDHYEQYV.

As concerns this clone: This same CDR3 is encoded by further DNA sequences in the sample. CDR3 DNA sequence: TGTGCCAGCAGGGGTCCGGGCACAGATACGCAGTATTTT. Translating it yields CASRGPGTDTQYF. The J gene is TRBJ2-3, the V gene TRBV2; D unclear. Trimming removed 6 bases from V and 1 base from J, with 8 bases in between. CDR1 and CDR2 (germline): SNHLY, FYNNEI. The CDR3 is 13 residues long.

The CDR3 nucleotides are TGTGCCAGCGGGAGCCTAGTCTACGAGCAGTACGTC. This gives the protein CASGSLVYEQYV. This chain joins TRBV25-1 and TRBJ2-7; D is possibly TRBD2 (5 bases). Germline V CDR1 and CDR2: MGHDK, SYGVNS. V dropped 8 bases and J dropped 3 bases, with 11 bases sitting between them. The CDR3 spans 12 residues.

The V gene is TRBV4-1, the J gene TRBJ1-1; 8 bases fit TRBD1. Unmatched junction bases numbered 10, after V lost 2 bases and J lost 5 bases. This CDR3 comprises 16 residues. From germline, CDR1 is MGHRA and CDR2 YSYEKL. The CDR3 loop is CASSQHPRGRRTEAFF. The CDR3 DNA reads as TGCGCCAGCAGCCAACATCCCAGGGGGCGTCGGACTGAAGCTTTCTTT.

This clone was seen a few times. The chain combines TRBV18 with TRBJ2-1; 8 positions match TRBD1. Germline CDR1 and CDR2: KGHSH and LQKENI. The CDR3 loop spans 15 amino acids. V shed 2 bases, J shed 9 bases, and the junction held 9 bases outside the gene matches. CDR3 coding DNA: TGTGCCAGCTCACCAGGGACAGGACCAATCGGTGAGCAGTTCTTC. As protein: CASSPGTGPIGEQFF.

This clone was detected a few times. The chain employs TRBV6-1 and TRBJ2-1; 9 nucleotides agree with TRBD2. V was clipped by 8 bases and J by 5 bases; unmatched bases: 7. This CDR3 contains 14 residues. Germline CDR1 MNHNS, CDR2 SASEGT. The CDR3 DNA sequence: TGTGCCAGCGCCGTAGCGGGGGATCACAATGAGCAGTTCTTC. It specifies CASAVAGDHNEQFF.

A few counts support this clone. V gene TRBV10-3 combines with J gene TRBJ2-2; D gene unclear. Looked up from germline, CDR1 is ENHRY and CDR2 is SYGVKD. CDR3 length: 14 amino acids. Trimming removed 3 bases from V and 5 bases from J, with 10 bases in between. The CDR3 here is CAISEWKATGELFF. The CDR3 DNA is TGTGCCATCAGTGAATGGAAAGCAACCGGGGAGCTGTTTTTT.

The V call is TRBV9, the J call TRBJ2-3, with D unresolved. The CDR3 is 15 residues long. CDR1 SGDLS and CDR2 YYNGEE come from the germline V gene. The V and J ends lost 2 bases and 2 bases respectively, with 12 bases between them. The CDR3 nucleotides read TGTGCCAGCAGCGTGGCTGAGAACCCCACAGATACGCAGTATTTT. Its translation is CASSVAENPTDTQYF.

This clone has more than one count but fewer than ten. The chain is built from TRBV15 and TRBJ2-5; no clear D. In germline, CDR1 is LNHNV, CDR2 YYDKDF (reference sequence). V dropped 0 bases and J dropped 4 bases, with 9 bases sitting between them. There are 14 residues in the CDR3. CDR3 coding DNA: TGTGCCACCAGCAGAGAAGTTAGCTTAGAGACCCAGTACTTC. Translation: CATSREVSLETQYF.

V is TRBV7-6 and J is TRBJ2-3; tentative D call: TRBD2 (6 bases). V lost 5 bases and J lost 6, with 18 bases in between. The CDR3 contains 15 residues. Germline CDR1 and CDR2: SGHVS and FNYEAQ. CDR3 protein: CASSAKTRSGDTQYF. In DNA form, the CDR3 reads TGTGCCAGCAGCGCCAAGACTAGGAGCGGGGATACGCAGTATTTT. Looking up the rest from reference TRBV7-6 and TRBJ2-3 gives the full variable domain: GAGVSQSPRYKVTKRGQDVALRCDPISGHVSLYWYRQALGQGPEFLTYFNYEAQQDKSGLPNDRFSAERPEGSISTLTIQRTEQRDSAMYRCASSAKTRSGDTQYFGPGTRLTVL.

This clone was seen more than once but under ten times. The rearrangement uses TRBV25-1 and TRBJ2-7; D may correspond to TRBD1 or TRBD2 (5 bases each). This CDR3 has 15 residues. Germline V lookup: CDR1 MGHDK, CDR2 SYGVNS. The CDR3 loop is CASSEPRERDYGQYV. DNA of the CDR3: TGTGCCAGCAGTGAACCCAGGGAGAGAGATTACGGGCAGTACGTC.

The chain joins TRBV10-3 to TRBJ2-5; no clear D. There are 11 residues in the CDR3. Germline CDR1 is ENHRY and CDR2 is SYGVKD. V gave up 5 bases and J gave up 10 bases, with 11 bases separating them. The CDR3 loop reads CAISLGSIQYF. The DNA of the CDR3 is TGTGCCATCAGTTTGGGTAGTATCCAGTACTTC.

J is TRBJ2-2 and V is TRBV7-9; D not certain. The germline V and J ends were trimmed by 10 bases and 7 bases, with 13 bases remaining between them. The CDR3 is 12 amino acids. Germline CDR1 reads SEHNR; CDR2 reads FQNEAQ (reference sequence). CDR3 nucleotide sequence: TGTGCCACACTCCTATTAGGCGGGGAGCTGTTTTTT. This codes for CATLLLGGELFF. The full variable domain, rest sourced from reference TRBV7-9 and TRBJ2-2, is DTGVSQNPRHKITKRGQNVTFRCDPISEHNRLYWYRQTLGQGPEFLTYFQNEAQLEKSRLLSDRFSAERPKGSFSTLEIQRTEQGDSAMYLCATLLLGGELFFGEGSRLTVL.

V usage is TRBV5-1 and J usage is TRBJ2-1; 9 bases are shared with TRBD2. Germline CDR1 reads SGHRS; CDR2 reads YFSETQ. The V gene end was trimmed by 3 bases and the J gene end by 6 bases; junction bases not matched to a gene: 10. This CDR3 is 16 amino acids long. DNA for the CDR3: TGCGCCAGCAGCTCGCGGGGGACTAGCATTCCCAATGAGCAGTTCTTC. This gives the protein CASSSRGTSIPNEQFF.